Following are 14 T cell receptor beta chains from one sample sequenced in a study of tumor-infiltrating lymphocytes in primary liver carcinoma. Starting from around 500 ng of total RNA, TCR beta cDNA was produced with a primer in the constant region. Each TCR beta library was derived from three nested multiplex PCR rounds that employed slightly modified ARM-PCR. Use of TRBV1-TRBV30 forward primers with a C-beta reverse primer characterized the first two PCR rounds, which lasted about 10 cycles each. Using its own MiXCR run on the multiplex PCR reads, TCRdb lists one record per CDR3 protein. The sample lists approximately 320,000 distinct CDR3 sequences, around three fifths occurring once. Alongside blood RNA obtained from unsorted whole blood, germline DNA was also extracted. Sequencing input: peripheral blood. The receptors stem from a young woman with primary liver carcinoma and hepatitis B virus infection.

This clonotype was counted many times. This chain links TRBV6-5 with TRBJ2-1; D call uncertain. This CDR3 has 17 residues. The germline V gene encodes CDR1 MNHEY and CDR2 SVGAGI. With 0 bases removed from V and 8 bases from J, the gap between germline ends came to 20 bases. The CDR3 nucleotides read TGTGCCAGCAGTTACTCGTCGCGAGGCATCAAGCCCCATGAGCAGTTCTTC. This codes for CASSYSSRGIKPHEQFF.

This clonotype was seen at least ten times. This sequence joins TRBV14 and TRBJ2-1, with D perhaps TRBD1 (6 bases). CDR3 size: 12 residues. The germline CDR1 and CDR2 sequences are SGHDN and FVKESK. Trimming removed 4 bases at V and 8 bases at J, with 9 bases between. The DNA of the CDR3 is TGTGCCAGCAGCCGGGGGCGATATGAGCAGTTCTTC. It yields the protein CASSRGRYEQFF.

In this sample, this clonotype turned up a few times. The chain joins TRBV10-1 to TRBJ2-3; D unclear. The V gene's germline CDR1 is WNHNN and CDR2 SYGVQD (reference sequence). The CDR3 is made up of 14 amino acids. V was trimmed by 2 bases and J by 4 bases, leaving 10 bases between them. The CDR3 sequence: CASSENPVPDTQYF. In DNA, the CDR3 is TGCGCCAGCAGTGAGAATCCGGTCCCAGATACGCAGTATTTT.

The chain uses TRBV29-1 and TRBJ1-1, with D uncertain. The CDR3 spans 12 residues. The germline CDR1 and CDR2 sequences are SQVTM and ANQGSEA. Trimming took 6 bases from V and 3 from J, leaving 11 bases between them. The DNA for the CDR3 is TGCAGCGTAGGACGGGTGGACACTGAAGCTTTCTTT. It is translated as CSVGRVDTEAFF.

As for this clonotype: A much more abundant neighbour one base away suggests this may be a read error. This chain links TRBV6-5 with TRBJ2-1; 8 nucleotides agree with TRBD1. Germline V gives CDR1 MNHEY, CDR2 SVGAGI. The CDR3 extends over 15 amino acids. Unmatched junction bases numbered 9, after V lost 7 bases and J lost 4 bases. The CDR3 sequence: CASIWDRFGYNEQFF. The DNA for the CDR3 is TGTGCCAGCATCTGGGACAGGTTTGGGTACAATGAGCAGTTCTTC.

This clonotype was detected ten times or more. V is TRBV11-3 and J is TRBJ2-7; D may be TRBD1 (6 bases). Germline CDR1 and CDR2: SGHNT and YENEEA. The CDR3 consists of 15 residues. The ends were cut back, 3 bases at V and 5 bases at J, with 17 bases in the middle. CDR3 nucleotides: TGTGCCAGCAGCTTCCGTGGGGGCGGAGATAACGAGCAGTACTTC. It specifies CASSFRGGGDNEQYF.

This clonotype was seen only once. With a much larger clone just one base away, this may be a read error. The chain employs TRBV12-3 or TRBV12-4 and TRBJ2-7; maybe TRBD2 (6 bases). V was trimmed by 0 bases and J by 3 bases, leaving 9 bases between them. The CDR3 is 14 amino acids. As DNA, the CDR3 is TGTGCCAGCAGTTTAGCAGGAGGGCACTACGAGCAGTACTTC. It specifies CASSLAGGHYEQYF.

This clonotype was detected many times. The CDR3 sequence is CASSLSRGPNSYEQYF. The CDR3 nucleotides read TGTGCCAGCAGCTTATCCAGGGGGCCGAACTCCTACGAGCAGTACTTC. The chain employs TRBV11-1 and TRBJ2-7; the match to TRBD1 covers 8 bases. V was pared by 2 bases and J by 0 bases, with 6 bases of the junction left unmatched. CDR3 length equals 16 residues. The germline gives CDR1 SGHAT, CDR2 FQDESV (reference sequence).

Turning to this clonotype: A much larger clone lies one base from this, so it may be a read error. The V gene is TRBV6-1, the J gene TRBJ2-1; D is unresolved. Germline V CDR1 and CDR2: MNHNS, SASEGT. The length of the CDR3 is 12 residues. Here the CDR3 reads CGSTLHFNEQFF. The CDR3 region has the DNA TGTGGCAGCACCTTACACTTCAATGAGCAGTTCTTC.

With respect to this clonotype: The conserved closing phenylalanine or tryptophan is absent in this CDR3, likely reflecting a read error. This chain connects TRBV11-2 to TRBJ2-7; D is ambiguous. Germline values: CDR1 SGHAT, CDR2 FQNNGV. The ends were cut back, 5 bases at V and 3 bases at J, with 17 bases in the middle. This CDR3 has 15 residues. The CDR3 region has the DNA TGTGCCAGCAGCACCTCCAGACTGGAATTCTACGAGCAGTACTTA. Protein product: CASSTSRLEFYEQYL.

This chain joins TRBV6-1 and TRBJ1-2; the D is unclear. There are 13 residues in the CDR3. V was shortened by 7 bases and J by 2 bases, with 11 bases between the two germline ends. Germline CDR1 is MNHNS and CDR2 is SASEGT. CDR3: CASNDQRNYGYTF. The CDR3 DNA sequence: TGTGCCAGCAACGACCAGAGAAACTATGGCTACACCTTC.

Worth noting for this clonotype: Germline is not matched at one junction end, which may reflect a read error. The V call is TRBV4-3, the J call TRBJ2-4; D call uncertain. Germline V gene data show CDR1 as LGHNA and CDR2 as YSLEER. The CDR3 runs 17 residues. CDR3 DNA sequence: TGCGCCAGCAGCCAAGAACCGTGGTGGTTGACCAAAAACACTCAGTACTTC. Translating gives CASSQEPWWLTKNTQYF.

This clonotype turned up a few times. The chain couples TRBV5-1 to TRBJ1-4; 8 positions match TRBD1. There are 15 residues in the CDR3. Looked up from germline, CDR1 is SGHRS and CDR2 is YFSETQ. V trimming: 4 bases; J trimming: 7 bases; junction bases outside the gene matches: 9. The CDR3 loop is CASSATGEKREKLFF. The DNA for the CDR3 is TGCGCCAGCAGCGCGACAGGGGAGAAGCGTGAAAAACTGTTTTTT.

The sample holds a few counts of this clonotype. A read error may explain this, as a much larger clone is one base away. V usage is TRBV29-1 and J usage is TRBJ2-1, with D tentatively TRBD2 (5 bases). The germline gives CDR1 SQVTM, CDR2 ANQGSEA. This CDR3 has 14 amino acids. CDR3 region: CSVLDSSSYSEQFF. DNA for the CDR3: TGCAGCGTTCTGGACTCGAGCTCCTACAGTGAGCAGTTCTTC.